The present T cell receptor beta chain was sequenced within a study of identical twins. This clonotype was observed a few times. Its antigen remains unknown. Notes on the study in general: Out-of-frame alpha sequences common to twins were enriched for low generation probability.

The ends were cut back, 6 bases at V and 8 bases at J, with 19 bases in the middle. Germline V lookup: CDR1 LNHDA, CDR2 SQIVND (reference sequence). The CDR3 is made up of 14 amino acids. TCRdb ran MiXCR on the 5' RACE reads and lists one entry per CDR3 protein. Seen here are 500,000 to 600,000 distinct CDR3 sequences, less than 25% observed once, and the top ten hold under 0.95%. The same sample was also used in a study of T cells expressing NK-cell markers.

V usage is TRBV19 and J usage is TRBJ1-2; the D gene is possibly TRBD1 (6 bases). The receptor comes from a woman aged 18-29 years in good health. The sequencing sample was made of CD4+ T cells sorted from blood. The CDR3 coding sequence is TGTGCCAGTAGGCCCTCCGGACAGAGGGGAGGCTACACCTTC. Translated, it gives CASRPSGQRGGYTF.